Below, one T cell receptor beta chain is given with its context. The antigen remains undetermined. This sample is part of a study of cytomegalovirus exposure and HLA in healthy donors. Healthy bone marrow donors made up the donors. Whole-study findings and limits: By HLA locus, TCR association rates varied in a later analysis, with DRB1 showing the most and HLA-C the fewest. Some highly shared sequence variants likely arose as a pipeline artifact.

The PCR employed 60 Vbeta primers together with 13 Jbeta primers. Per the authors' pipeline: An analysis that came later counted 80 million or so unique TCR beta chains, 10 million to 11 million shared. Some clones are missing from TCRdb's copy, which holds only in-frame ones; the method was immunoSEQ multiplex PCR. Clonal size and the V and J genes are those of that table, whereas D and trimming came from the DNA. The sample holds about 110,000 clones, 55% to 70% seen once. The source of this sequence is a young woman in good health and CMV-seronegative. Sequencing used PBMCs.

Written as DNA, the CDR3 is TGTGCCAGCAGTTCCGGGACAGGGGGCGAACAGCCCCAGCATTTT. This gives the protein CASSSGTGGEQPQHF. The V gene is TRBV27, the J gene TRBJ1-5; 12 bases are shared with TRBD1. Germline loops: CDR1 MNHEY, CDR2 SMNVEV (reference sequence). This CDR3 has 15 residues. V dropped 4 bases and J dropped 7; count of bases not matched to a gene: 5.